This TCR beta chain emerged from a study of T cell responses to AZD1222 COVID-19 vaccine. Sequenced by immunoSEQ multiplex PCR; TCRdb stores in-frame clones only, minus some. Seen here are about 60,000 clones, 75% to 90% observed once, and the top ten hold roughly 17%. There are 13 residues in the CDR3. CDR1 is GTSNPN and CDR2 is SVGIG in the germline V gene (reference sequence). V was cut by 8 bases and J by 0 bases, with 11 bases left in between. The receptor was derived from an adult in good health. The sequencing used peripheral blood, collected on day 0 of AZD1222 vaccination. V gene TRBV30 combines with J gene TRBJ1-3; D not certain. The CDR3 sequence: CALGRSSGNTIYF. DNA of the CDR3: TGTGCCCTGGGCCGGAGCTCTGGAAACACCATATATTTT.